This T cell receptor beta chain was identified in a study of T cell responses to AZD1222 COVID-19 vaccine. Study-level background: Second doses that came at about 4 or about 12 weeks were put together.

A word on this clone: Antigen: not known.

Overall study results and limits: Females outnumbered males among donors, who were mostly white British; clonal diversity was possibly underestimated. Seropositive AZD1222 recipients at baseline numbered only five or six.

This table comes from immunoSEQ multiplex PCR, and its TCRdb copy is limited to in-frame clones, with some not included. The sample consists of under 150,000 clones, around 88% of them appearing once. CDR3 length equals 14 residues. V shed 5 bases and J shed 5 bases, with 15 bases lying between them. Germline V gene lookup returns CDR1 MNHEY and CDR2 SVGAGI. The clonotype was recovered from an adult in good health. The sequenced sample was peripheral blood, obtained on day 0 of AZD1222 vaccination. This sequence joins TRBV6-5 and TRBJ1-1; maybe TRBD1 (5 bases). The DNA for the CDR3 is TGTGCCAGCAGTCCCCTGGGGGGAGGGACTGAAGCTTTCTTT. It translates to CASSPLGGGTEAFF.